These T cell receptor beta chains were read from a single sample in a study of blood T cell repertoires in COVID-19. Measured with immunoSEQ multiplex PCR; TCRdb has only the in-frame clones, and not every one. There are about 320,000 clones in the sample; approximately 90% occur only once, and around 9.3% lies in the top ten. The specimen sequenced was PBMCs or T cells enriched from blood (not recorded which). These receptors originate from a woman aged 18 to 35 who had recovered from COVID-19. Each CDR3 is given with its conserved first and last residue. Each record gives: V gene, D gene, J gene, CDR3 length, clone size, CDR3 protein, CDR3 DNA. The D gene is left open where the match is weak. Part of the rows lack a size; the others show once, few, many or a class for expanded clones.

TRBV5-4	.	TRBJ1-3	15	.	CASSLAFGAGNTIYF	TGTGCCAGCAGCTTGGCCTTCGGGGCTGGAAACACCATATATTTT
TRBV7-9	.	TRBJ1-6	14	.	CASSLVQGGSPLHF	TGTGCCAGCAGCTTAGTACAGGGTGGTTCACCCCTCCACTTT
TRBV5-1	TRBD1	TRBJ2-1	15	once	CASSLATGADNEQFF	TGCGCCAGCAGCTTGGCGACAGGGGCTGACAATGAGCAGTTCTTC
TRBV15	TRBD1	TRBJ1-1	14	.	CATSRRTGATEAFF	TGTGCCACCAGCAGGAGGACAGGGGCCACTGAAGCTTTCTTT
TRBV19	TRBD1	TRBJ1-2	18	.	CASSKRPGQLSGAYGYTF	TGTGCCAGTAGTAAACGACCGGGACAGCTCTCTGGGGCTTATGGCTACACCTTC
TRBV9	TRBD1	TRBJ2-2	18	.	CASSLRDRGSANTGELFF	TGTGCCAGCAGCCTCCGGGACAGGGGGTCCGCGAACACCGGGGAGCTGTTTTTT
TRBV6-5	.	TRBJ2-1	13	.	CASTHASYNEQFF	TGTGCCAGCACCCACGCGTCTTACAATGAGCAGTTCTTC
TRBV27	TRBD1	TRBJ2-2	15	.	CASRTRQGGTGELFF	TGTGCCAGCAGGACTAGACAGGGGGGGACCGGGGAGCTGTTTTTT
TRBV15	.	TRBJ1-3	16	.	CATASRSGSAGNTIYF	TGTGCCACCGCATCCCGGTCGGGATCGGCTGGAAACACCATATATTTT
TRBV12-5	.	TRBJ1-2	15	.	CASGDSVGGNYGYTF	TGTGCTAGTGGGGACAGCGTGGGCGGTAACTATGGCTACACCTTC
TRBV10-3	TRBD1	TRBJ2-3	14	.	CAISESTDRVSQYF	TGTGCCATCAGTGAGTCGACGGACAGGGTATCCCAGTATTTT
TRBV30	TRBD1	TRBJ1-5	17	.	CAWSRDRGPYSNQPQHF	TGTGCCTGGAGCAGGGACAGGGGGCCCTATAGCAATCAGCCCCAGCATTTT
TRBV6-1	.	TRBJ2-4	15	once	CASSETASDSNIQYF	TGTGCCAGCAGTGAAACTGCCAGCGACTCTAACATTCAGTACTTC
TRBV3-1/TRBV3-2	.	TRBJ1-1	12	.	CASSQVYGEAFF	TGTGCCAGCAGCCAAGTCTACGGGGAAGCTTTCTTT
TRBV4-2	TRBD2	TRBJ2-5	19	once	CASSQVSLVGAGGPETQYF	TGTGCCAGCAGCCAAGTTAGTTTGGTTGGGGCGGGGGGGCCGGAGACCCAGTACTTC
TRBV2	TRBD1	TRBJ1-2	14	once	CASSERDSLYGYTF	TGTGCCAGCAGTGAAAGGGACAGTCTTTATGGCTACACCTTC
TRBV30	TRBD1	TRBJ1-1	14	.	CAWSARQGLTEAFF	TGTGCCTGGAGTGCTCGACAGGGCCTCACTGAAGCTTTCTTT
TRBV12-5	.	TRBJ1-2	11	.	CASGQGTTRDF	TGTGCTAGTGGACAAGGGACAACACGAGACTTC
TRBV19	TRBD1	TRBJ2-4	14	once	CASSSGQGIDIQYF	TGTGCCAGTAGCTCCGGACAGGGGATAGACATTCAGTACTTC
TRBV9	TRBD2	TRBJ2-7	15	.	CASSVGGGSIYEQYF	TGTGCCAGCAGCGTAGGTGGCGGGAGTATTTACGAGCAGTACTTC
TRBV28	TRBD1	TRBJ1-6	14	.	CATHVGTGDSPLHF	TGTGCCACTCATGTCGGGACAGGGGACTCACCCCTCCACTTT
TRBV14	.	TRBJ2-1	16	once	CASSHSLGVGYNEQFF	TGTGCCAGCAGCCATAGCCTCGGGGTGGGATACAATGAGCAGTTCTTC
TRBV6-1	TRBD1	TRBJ1-5	20	once	CASSDNLRTGSSLGGQPQHF	TGTGCCAGCAGTGATAACCTAAGGACAGGTTCTTCCCTGGGCGGTCAGCCCCAGCATTTT
TRBV3-1/TRBV3-2	TRBD2	TRBJ2-1	14	.	CASSGGEAYNEQFF	TGTGCCAGCAGCGGGGGGGAGGCCTACAATGAGCAGTTCTTC
TRBV11-3	TRBD1	TRBJ2-7	15	.	CASSYGTGVAYEQYF	TGTGCCAGCAGCTACGGGACAGGGGTTGCCTACGAGCAGTACTTC
TRBV30	.	TRBJ1-1	14	.	CAWSVMEGNTEAFF	TGTGCCTGGAGTGTGATGGAGGGGAACACTGAAGCTTTCTTT
TRBV5-6	.	TRBJ1-6	17	.	CASQADRRSSYNSPLHF	TGTGCCAGCCAAGCTGACAGGAGGAGCTCCTATAATTCACCCCTCCACTTT